This passage covers 20 T cell receptor beta chains from one sample sequenced in a study of T-cell reconstitution after alpha-beta-depleted transplantation in children. Unique molecular identifiers were incorporated into the prepared TCRbeta library. A single record per CDR3 protein comes from TCRdb applying MiXCR to the PCR reads. The sample lists hundreds of thousands of distinct CDR3 sequences; roughly 14% were seen once. The sequenced sample was PBMCs, obtained before TCRalphabeta/CD19-depleted stem cell transplant. The receptors stem from a girl aged 2-15 years with congenital amegakaryocytic thrombocytopenia, due to receive a stem cell transplant.

This clonotype was counted at least ten times. This rearrangement joins TRBV7-2 to TRBJ2-4, with TRBD2 matching over 9 bases. The CDR3 has 15 amino acids. Germline V gives CDR1 SGHTA, CDR2 FQGNSA. V trimming: 2 bases; J trimming: 8 bases; junction bases outside the gene matches: 7. CDR3 sequence: CASSLSSGRIDIQYF. In DNA, the CDR3 is TGTGCCAGCAGCTTATCCAGCGGGAGGATTGACATTCAGTACTTC.

This clonotype has at least ten counts. The chain has TRBV4-2 and TRBJ2-7; TRBD2 matches at 8 bases. With 2 bases clipped from V and 0 bases from J, the junction kept 3 bases outside the gene matches. Germline CDR1 reads LGHNA; CDR2 reads YNFKEQ. There are 15 residues in the CDR3. DNA for the CDR3: TGTGCCAGCAGCCAACATAGCGGGAACTCCTACGAGCAGTACTTC. Translated, it gives CASSQHSGNSYEQYF.

This clonotype was seen at least ten times. The chain employs TRBV7-7 and TRBJ2-1; D is undetermined. Germline CDR1 is SSHAT and CDR2 is FNYEAQ (reference sequence). The CDR3 length is 15 residues. V was clipped by 5 bases and J by 2 bases, with 13 bases between them. CDR3 coding DNA: TGTGCCAGCAGCCCAACTGAGAAAGCCTACAATGAGCAGTTCTTC. The encoded protein is CASSPTEKAYNEQFF.

The sample holds many counts of this clonotype. The chain is built from TRBV29-1 and TRBJ2-1; either TRBD1 or TRBD2 may fit D (5 bases each). The germline V and J ends were trimmed by 0 bases and 0 bases, with 9 bases remaining between them. The germline gives CDR1 SQVTM, CDR2 ANQGSEA. The CDR3 consists of 15 residues. CDR3 nucleotides: TGCAGCGTTGAAGACGCGAGGGGCTCCTACAATGAGCAGTTCTTC. This gives the protein CSVEDARGSYNEQFF.

This clonotype was detected ten times or more. The chain joins TRBV7-8 to TRBJ1-1; D unclear. CDR1 and CDR2 from the germline V gene are SGHVS and FQNEAQ. The CDR3 has 15 residues. V lost 3 bases, J lost 7 bases, and 18 bases lay in between. The CDR3 loop is CASSFPVVGGSEAFF. Written as DNA, the CDR3 is TGTGCCAGCAGCTTCCCCGTCGTAGGCGGGAGTGAAGCTTTCTTT.

This clonotype occurred a few times. The chain joins TRBV27 to TRBJ2-1; 11 nucleotides agree with TRBD2. Germline CDR1 reads MNHEY; CDR2 reads SMNVEV (reference sequence). J was trimmed by 6 bases and V by 2 bases; bases with no gene match: 6. There are 16 residues in the CDR3. The CDR3 spells CASSLRLAGNINEQFF. DNA for the CDR3: TGTGCCAGCAGTTTACGACTAGCGGGAAACATCAATGAGCAGTTCTTC.

This clonotype was observed a handful of times. The J gene is TRBJ1-6, the V gene TRBV30, with no clear D. V shed 4 bases and J shed 3 bases, with 10 bases lying between them. CDR3 length: 14 amino acids. Germline assignment: CDR1 GTSNPN and CDR2 SVGIG (reference sequence). CDR3 nucleotide sequence: TGTGCCTGGACGCGGGCCCGCTATAATTCACCCCTCCACTTT. Protein product: CAWTRARYNSPLHF.

This clonotype has ten or more counts. The chain is built from TRBV12-3 or TRBV12-4 and TRBJ2-1, with 8 nucleotides matching TRBD1. The CDR3 totals 12 residues. V gave up 8 bases and J gave up 5 bases; unmatched junction bases: 2. The CDR3, as DNA: TGTGCCAGCCCGGACAGGGACAATGAGCAGTTCTTC. The encoded protein is CASPDRDNEQFF.

The J gene is TRBJ2-5, the V gene TRBV20-1; D gene ambiguous. The CDR3 has 13 amino acids. The V gene lost 3 bases and the J gene lost 3 bases, with 11 bases spanning the gap. CDR1 and CDR2 (germline): DFQATT, SNEGSKA (reference sequence). CDR3 amino acids: CSARSRSEETQYF. CDR3 coding DNA: TGCAGTGCTAGGTCACGGTCCGAAGAGACCCAGTACTTC.

The chain has TRBV5-1 and TRBJ2-3; maybe TRBD1 (5 bases). Trimming took off 5 bases at V and 3 bases at J, with 13 bases between the two ends. Germline V gives CDR1 SGHRS, CDR2 YFSETQ. The CDR3 consists of 14 residues. CDR3: CASRGRARTDTQYF. For the CDR3, the DNA is TGCGCCAGCAGGGGCAGGGCGAGGACAGATACGCAGTATTTT.

There are a few counts of this clonotype. This chain uses TRBV5-1 with TRBJ1-1; 11 bases are a match to TRBD1. The CDR3 consists of 15 residues. CDR1 and CDR2 from the germline V gene are SGHRS and YFSETQ. V was clipped by 6 bases and J by 0 bases; unmatched bases: 4. Here the CDR3 DNA reads TGCGCCAGCACGGACAGGGGGCAAATGAACACTGAAGCTTTCTTT. Protein sequence: CASTDRGQMNTEAFF.

This clonotype was seen many times. The chain joins TRBV4-1 to TRBJ2-7; perhaps TRBD2 as D (6 bases). Germline loops: CDR1 MGHRA, CDR2 YSYEKL. V was cut by 5 bases and J by 4 bases, with 12 bases left in between. This CDR3 is built from 13 residues. The DNA of the CDR3 is TGCGCCAGCAGCTTGGACTATACGTACGAGCAGTACTTC. It encodes CASSLDYTYEQYF.

V is TRBV18 and J is TRBJ2-4; TRBD1 matches 9 bases. Germline values: CDR1 KGHSH, CDR2 LQKENI. V shed 4 bases, J shed 6 bases, and the junction held 4 bases outside the gene matches. The CDR3 sequence is 14 residues long. The CDR3 nucleotides are TGTGCCAGCTCACTACGGGACAGGGCAAACATTCAGTACTTC. Translation gives CASSLRDRANIQYF.

In its sample, this clonotype was seen a few times. The chain uses TRBV10-1 and TRBJ2-5; the match to TRBD2 covers 9 bases. This CDR3 is 17 amino acids long. V gave up 0 bases and J gave up 5 bases; unmatched junction bases: 10. The germline V gene encodes CDR1 WNHNN and CDR2 SYGVQD (reference sequence). The CDR3 here is CASSESGIAGVEETQYF. The CDR3 nucleotides read TGCGCCAGCAGTGAGTCGGGAATAGCGGGAGTGGAGGAGACCCAGTACTTC.

At least ten counts were recorded for this clonotype. The rearrangement joins TRBV12-3 or TRBV12-4 to TRBJ2-1, with TRBD2 identical over 7 bases. Germline trimming cut 3 bases from V and 4 bases from J; bases unmatched to any gene: 12. This CDR3 is 17 amino acids long. CDR3 protein: CASSFRSARAGYNEQFF. The CDR3 nucleotides are TGTGCCAGCAGTTTTAGGAGCGCCCGAGCGGGGTACAATGAGCAGTTCTTC.

The J gene is TRBJ2-3, the V gene TRBV6-1, with TRBD2 matching 11 bases. Trimming removed 11 bases from V and 6 bases from J; junction bases left unmatched: 13. The CDR3 is made up of 15 amino acids. CDR1 and CDR2 (germline): MNHNS, SASEGT. CDR3: CAGRDTSGSVDTQYF. The CDR3 DNA sequence: TGTGCCGGGCGCGATACTAGCGGGAGCGTGGATACGCAGTATTTT.

Many counts were recorded for this clonotype. This chain uses TRBV7-6 with TRBJ2-3, with a possible D match to TRBD2 (6 bases). In germline, CDR1 is SGHVS, CDR2 FNYEAQ. The CDR3 sequence is 16 residues long. V lost 6 bases and J lost 2, with 18 bases in between. The CDR3 DNA sequence: TGTGCCAGCAGGCCTGTTGTTACTAGCTTCACAGATACGCAGTATTTT. This translates into CASRPVVTSFTDTQYF.

This clonotype was counted at least ten times. The chain links TRBV10-3 to TRBJ1-1, with D unclear. CDR1 is ENHRY, CDR2 SYGVKD, per germline. Deletions cut 4 bases from V and 3 bases from J, with 12 bases between. This CDR3 region has 14 residues. CDR3 protein: CAISVSDADTEAFF. The CDR3 DNA reads TGTGCCATCAGTGTTTCGGACGCGGACACTGAAGCTTTCTTT.

The chain links TRBV11-1 to TRBJ2-3, with 12 bases aligning to TRBD2. CDR3 length: 22 residues. Germline CDR1 reads SGHAT; CDR2 reads FQDESV (reference sequence). The ends lost 1 base at V and 0 bases at J; junction bases unmatched: 17. The CDR3 DNA is TGTGCCAGCAGCTTAGGGCTAGCGGGAGGGGCGATCATTCGTATAAGCACAGATACGCAGTATTTT. This gives the protein CASSLGLAGGAIIRISTDTQYF.

This clonotype appeared many times. The V gene is TRBV12-3 or TRBV12-4, the J gene TRBJ1-5; perhaps TRBD1 as D (5 bases). The CDR3 spans 15 residues. The V end was cut by 7 bases, the J end by 2 bases, with 15 bases between. CDR3 protein: CASTSRDYGNQPQHF. The DNA of the CDR3 is TGTGCCAGCACCTCCCGGGACTATGGCAATCAGCCCCAGCATTTT.